This T cell receptor beta chain was captured by sequencing in a study of shared clonotypes between healthy human individuals. The study's findings and limits: Few donors limited the genetic and exposure-history diversity represented.

Assay: immunoSEQ multiplex PCR; the TCRdb copy retains only in-frame clones and omits some. The sample lists about 470,000 clones, about four fifths occurring once. This clone was seen only once. The antigen is not known. Trimming shortened V by 0 bases and J by 3 bases, and 10 bases separated the two germline ends. The CDR3 consists of 15 residues. Germline CDR1 MNHEY, CDR2 SVGAGI. The specimen was PBMCs. The chain has TRBV6-5 and TRBJ2-3; unclear D gene. The clonotype comes from a woman aged 40 to 50 in good health. Some clones in this sample may be carry-over from other donors' samples. The CDR3 DNA sequence: TGTGCCAGCAGTTACTCGTTCTCATCGACAGATACGCAGTATTTT. Its translation: CASSYSFSSTDTQYF.